The clone carrying this T cell receptor beta chain came up a few times. The investigators amplified TCR beta CDR3 regions from RNA transcripts. Researchers ran a first-round RT-PCR on the TCR CDR3 using the HTBI primer set. TCRdb re-derived calls from the multiplex PCR reads in MiXCR, one entry per CDR3 protein. The sample gives around 660,000 distinct CDR3 sequences, less than 45% of which show up once; about 7.7% is in the top ten. V dropped 4 bases and J dropped 2 bases, with 18 bases sitting between them. The germline gives CDR1 ENHRY, CDR2 SYGVKD. The CDR3 is made up of 16 amino acids. The sample comes from a study of T cells in Graves' hyperthyroidism and ophthalmopathy.

Sequenced input: peripheral blood or thyroid tissue (not recorded which). The V gene is TRBV10-3, the J gene TRBJ2-7, with D perhaps TRBD2 (7 bases). This clonotype originated in an adult man with Graves' disease, either hyperthyroidism or ophthalmopathy (not recorded which). CDR3 DNA sequence: TGTGCCATCAGTGGAGGTAGGGGGGGAGAAACCTACGAGCAGTACTTC. It translates to CAISGGRGGETYEQYF.